This is a list of T cell receptor beta chains from one sample in a study of vaccination effects on CD4 cells after COVID-19. The assay was immunoSEQ multiplex PCR, and TCRdb's table has in-frame clones only and misses some. Of around 69,000 clones listed, 70% to 85% are singletons. Which antigens these TCRs recognize remains unknown. This material consisted of CD4+ T cells from PBMCs cultured with HCoV-229E spike peptides, taken after COVID-19 vaccination. These TCRs come from a human donor who received a COVID-19 vaccine. The CDR3 runs from the conserved cysteine through the conserved F or W. The D gene is left open where the match is weak. Expanded clones get a size class; other rows say once, few or many, or leave the size out.

TRBJ1-1 - TRBV6-6 - TGTGCCAGCAGTTACTCCAGGGGGAACACTGAAGCTTTCTTT CASSYSRGNTEAFF
TRBJ2-2 - TRBV3-1/TRBV3-2 TRBD2 TGTGCCAGCAGCCAGTTAGCGGGGGGGCCCGGGGAGCTGTTTTTT CASSQLAGGPGELFF
TRBJ2-5 - TRBV19 - TGTGCCAGTAGTATAGATCTAGGAGAGACCCAGTACTTC CASSIDLGETQYF
TRBJ1-1 few TRBV18 - TGTGCCAGCCTGGTCTCACAGGGAACTGAAGCTTTCTTT CASLVSQGTEAFF
TRBJ1-2 - TRBV27 - TGTGCCAGCAGATCCACCCTAGCAGATGGCTACACCTTC CASRSTLADGYTF
TRBJ1-1 - TRBV24-1 TRBD1 TGTGCCACCAGTTCCGGACAGGGGATGAACACTGAAGCTTTCTTT CATSSGQGMNTEAFF
TRBJ2-6 - TRBV6-2/TRBV6-3 - TGTGCCAGCAGCGATCCTGGGGCCAACGTCCTGACTTTC CASSDPGANVLTF
TRBJ2-5 - TRBV18 - TGTGCCAGCTCGCCGTGGGCAGGGGAAGAGACCCAGTACTTC CASSPWAGEETQYF
TRBJ1-2 - TRBV2 TRBD1 TGTGCCAGCAGTATCCCCGGGACAGGGGACTATGGCTACACCTTC CASSIPGTGDYGYTF
TRBJ1-5 - TRBV24-1 TRBD1 TGTGCCACCAACGCAGGGGGGGATAGCAATCAGCCCCAGCATTTT CATNAGGDSNQPQHF
TRBJ1-2 - TRBV7-2 TRBD1 TGTGCCAGCAGCTCGCAGGGGGGGAACTATGGCTACACCTTC CASSSQGGNYGYTF
TRBJ1-1 - TRBV19 - TGTGCCAGTAGTATAGTTGGGAAACCCGTTGAAGCTTTCTTT CASSIVGKPVEAFF
TRBJ1-5 - TRBV18 - TGTGCCAGCTCACCGGGACAAGAATACAATCAGCCCCAGCATTTT CASSPGQEYNQPQHF
TRBJ1-1 once TRBV4-2 - TGTGCCAGCAGCCAAGTTGGACAGATGAACACTGAAGCTTTCTTT CASSQVGQMNTEAFF
TRBJ1-1 - TRBV20-1 - TGCAGTGCGTCCGGGACACGTGAAGCTTTCTTT CSASGTREAFF
TRBJ1-1 - TRBV7-3 - TGTGCCAGCAGGAACCCGGCCGTCAGGGGTACGAACACTGAAGCTTTCTTT CASRNPAVRGTNTEAFF
TRBJ1-3 - TRBV19 - TGTGCCAGTACTCACGTTAGCTCTGGAAACACCATATATTTT CASTHVSSGNTIYF
TRBJ2-3 - TRBV24-1 - TGTGCCACCAGTGTAGGGTCTGGACACACAGATACGCAGTATTTT CATSVGSGHTDTQYF
TRBJ1-2 - TRBV2 - TGTGCCAGCAGGCCTTGGGGAAGAGAGGGCTACACCTTC CASRPWGREGYTF
TRBJ1-3 - TRBV5-4 TRBD1 TGTGCCAGCAGCCCCGCAGGGACAGGCCTTCGCTCTGGAAACACCATATATTTT CASSPAGTGLRSGNTIYF
TRBJ2-1 - TRBV5-6 TRBD2 TGTGCCAGCAGCTTCCGGACTAGCGGGGGGACATACAATGAGCAGTTCTTC CASSFRTSGGTYNEQFF
TRBJ1-2 - TRBV28 - TGTGCCAGCAGAACGGGAGGCTATGGCTACACCTTC CASRTGGYGYTF